This T cell receptor beta chain was profiled in a study of cytomegalovirus exposure and HLA in healthy donors. Findings of the study overall: 87-base-pair reads could not separate some V segments, including TRBV6-2 and TRBV6-3. Cytomegalovirus-associated status was assigned to approximately 160 TCR beta chains. Serostatus for CMV was the only available immune exposure information. Sequencing probably produced one cluster of sequence variants that were highly shared.

CDR3 size: 15 residues. Unmatched junction bases numbered 11, after V lost 4 bases and J lost 6 bases. CDR1 is SGHNT and CDR2 is YYREEE in the germline V gene (reference sequence). The PCR made use of 60 Vbeta and 13 Jbeta primers. Assay: immunoSEQ multiplex PCR; the TCRdb copy retains only in-frame clones and omits some. The sample shows approximately 180,000 clones, about 80% of them seen only once. Comment on this clone: Its specificity is not known.

V is TRBV5-4 and J is TRBJ2-3; 7 bases are a match to TRBD2. Sequencing was carried out using PBMCs. The receptor was derived from a man younger than 40 in good health and CMV-seropositive. The CDR3 nucleotides are TGTGCCAGCAGCGGGGCGGGACTACTTTCCGATACGCAGTATTTT. Its protein is CASSGAGLLSDTQYF.